Listed below are T cell receptor beta chains from one sample, sequenced in a study of PD-1 blockade in classical Hodgkin lymphoma. Profiling relied on immunoSEQ multiplex PCR, and the TCRdb table lists in-frame clones only, not all of them. The repertoire holds 19,000 or so clones, with under 85% as singletons. This sample comprised peripheral blood mononuclear cells (PBMCs), obtained at baseline. The receptor source for this set is a human donor with classical Hodgkin lymphoma. Each CDR3 is given with its conserved first and last residue. The order of the fields is V gene, J gene, clone size, D gene, CDR3 protein, CDR3 DNA. The D gene is left open where the match is weak. The listing skips clone size in some rows; elsewhere it reads once, few, many or a size class.

v_gene: TRBV6-5
j_gene: TRBJ1-2
abundance: NA
d_gene: NA
CDR3aa: CASKTGPANYGYTF
CDR3nt: TGTGCCAGTAAAACTGGACCAGCTAACTATGGCTACACCTTC

v_gene: TRBV11-3
j_gene: TRBJ2-7
abundance: NA
d_gene: NA
CDR3aa: CASSLGVRAGYEQYF
CDR3nt: TGTGCCAGCAGCTTAGGAGTCCGGGCGGGCTACGAGCAGTACTTC

v_gene: TRBV27
j_gene: TRBJ2-3
abundance: NA
d_gene: TRBD1
CDR3aa: CASSLGQGAYDTQYF
CDR3nt: TGTGCCAGCAGTTTAGGACAGGGGGCATATGATACGCAGTATTTT

v_gene: TRBV5-1
j_gene: TRBJ2-1
abundance: NA
d_gene: NA
CDR3aa: CASSLMGGPADEQFF
CDR3nt: TGCGCCAGCAGCTTAATGGGGGGTCCTGCGGATGAGCAGTTCTTC

v_gene: TRBV18
j_gene: TRBJ2-3
abundance: NA
d_gene: TRBD2
CDR3aa: CASSPLASGGTDTQYF
CDR3nt: TGTGCCAGCTCACCACTGGCTAGCGGGGGAACAGATACGCAGTATTTT

v_gene: TRBV6-1
j_gene: TRBJ1-5
abundance: NA
d_gene: NA
CDR3aa: CASTPGYNQPQHF
CDR3nt: TGTGCCAGCACCCCGGGATACAATCAGCCCCAGCATTTT

v_gene: TRBV13
j_gene: TRBJ1-2
abundance: NA
d_gene: TRBD1
CDR3aa: CASSSSGTGGTVSYGYTF
CDR3nt: TGTGCCAGCAGCTCGTCCGGGACAGGAGGTACCGTCAGCTATGGCTACACCTTC

v_gene: TRBV6-4
j_gene: TRBJ2-3
abundance: few
d_gene: NA
CDR3aa: CATANTQYF
CDR3nt: TGTGCCACCGCAAATACGCAGTATTTT

v_gene: TRBV7-2
j_gene: TRBJ1-2
abundance: NA
d_gene: NA
CDR3aa: CASSLQASGGGYTF
CDR3nt: TGTGCCAGCAGCTTACAGGCCTCGGGGGGTGGCTACACCTTC

v_gene: TRBV20-1
j_gene: TRBJ2-7
abundance: NA
d_gene: NA
CDR3aa: CSAGPFQYF
CDR3nt: TGCAGTGCCGGCCCCTTTCAGTACTTC

v_gene: TRBV28
j_gene: TRBJ1-5
abundance: NA
d_gene: TRBD1
CDR3aa: CASSTVTGVHQPQHF
CDR3nt: TGTGCCAGCAGTACGGTTACAGGGGTCCATCAGCCCCAGCATTTT